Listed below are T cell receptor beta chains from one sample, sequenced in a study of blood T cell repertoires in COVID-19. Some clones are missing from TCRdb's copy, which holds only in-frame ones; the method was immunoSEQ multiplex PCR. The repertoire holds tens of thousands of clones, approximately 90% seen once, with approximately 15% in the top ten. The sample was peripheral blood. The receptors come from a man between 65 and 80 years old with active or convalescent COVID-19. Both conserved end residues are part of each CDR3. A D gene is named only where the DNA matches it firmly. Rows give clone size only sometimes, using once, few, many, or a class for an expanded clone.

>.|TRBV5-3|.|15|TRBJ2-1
TGTGCCACCCAAGATTTAGCCCGTAGGAACAATGAGCAGTTCTTC
CATQDLARRNNEQFF
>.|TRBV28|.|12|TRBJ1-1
TGTGCCAGCAGTTCGGGTGAGACTGAAGCTTTCTTT
CASSSGETEAFF
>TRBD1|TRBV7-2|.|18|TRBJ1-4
TGTGCCAGCAGCCCCACCCCTGGGACAGCCTTACTAATGAAAATACTGTTTTTT
CASSPTPGTALLMKILFF
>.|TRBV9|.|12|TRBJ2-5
TGTGCCAGCAGCGCCTCCGGGGAGACCCAGTACTTC
CASSASGETQYF
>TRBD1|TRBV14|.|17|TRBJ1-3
TGTGCCAGCAGCCGTCTTGGGACAGGGGATTCTGGAAACACCATATATTTT
CASSRLGTGDSGNTIYF
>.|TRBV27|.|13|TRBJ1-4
TGTGCCAGCAGTTCCCGGACGGGAGAAAAACTGTTTTTT
CASSSRTGEKLFF
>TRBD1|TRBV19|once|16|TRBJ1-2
TGTGCCAGTACCCAGGGGGGCAGCACAAATATCCTTGGCTACACCTTC
CASTQGGSTNILGYTF
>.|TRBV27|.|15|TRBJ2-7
TGTGCCAGCAGTTCGCTTCCCTGGAGGATCTACGAGCAGTACTTC
CASSSLPWRIYEQYF
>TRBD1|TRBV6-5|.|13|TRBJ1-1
TGTGCCAGCAGTTATGGACAGGCGGATGAAGCTTTCTTT
CASSYGQADEAFF
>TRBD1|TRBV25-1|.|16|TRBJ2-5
TGTGCCAGCAGTGAAACGGGACAGGCTCTTCAAGAGACCCAGTACTTC
CASSETGQALQETQYF
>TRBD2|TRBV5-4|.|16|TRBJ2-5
TGTGCCAGCAGCTACTCATCCGGGACTAGCGAAGAGACCCAGTACTTC
CASSYSSGTSEETQYF
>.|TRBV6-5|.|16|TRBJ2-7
TGTGCCAGCAGTTACTCGGGAACAGGGCGCCCCAGGGAGCAGTACTTC
CASSYSGTGRPREQYF
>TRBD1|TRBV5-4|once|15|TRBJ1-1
TGTGCCAGCAGCATGGGACAGGGGGCGAACACTGAAGCTTTCTTT
CASSMGQGANTEAFF
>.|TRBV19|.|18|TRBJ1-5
TGTGCCAGTAGTCCACCCCAACAATCCACCAGGGGCAATCAGCCCCAGCATTTT
CASSPPQQSTRGNQPQHF
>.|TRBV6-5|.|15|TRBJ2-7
TGTGCCAGCAGTTACGGGACTGGAAGCTCCTACGAGCAGTACTTC
CASSYGTGSSYEQYF
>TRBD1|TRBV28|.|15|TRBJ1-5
TGTGCCAGCATCAACACAAGGGACAGCCATCAGCCCCAGCATTTT
CASINTRDSHQPQHF
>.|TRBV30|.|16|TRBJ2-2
TGTGCCTGGAGTGTAAGGTGGGGGAGGTACACCGGGGAGCTGTTTTTT
CAWSVRWGRYTGELFF
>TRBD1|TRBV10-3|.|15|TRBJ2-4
TGTGCCATCAGTGAGTCCAGGGGGCACACGGACATTCAGTACTTC
CAISESRGHTDIQYF
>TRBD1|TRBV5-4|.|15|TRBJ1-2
TGTGCCAGCAGCTCATCAGGGGGCGTTTCCTATGGCTACACCTTC
CASSSSGGVSYGYTF
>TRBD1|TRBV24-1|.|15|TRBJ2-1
TGTGCCACCAGTGATTTTAGACAGGGGGTACATGAGCAGTTCTTC
CATSDFRQGVHEQFF
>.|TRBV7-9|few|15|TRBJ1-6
TGTGCCAGCAGACCAGGAGGGCAAGATAATTCACCCCTCCACTTT
CASRPGGQDNSPLHF
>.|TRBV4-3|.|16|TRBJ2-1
TGCGCCAGCAGCCAAGTCCCTAGGCGCTCCTACAATGAGCAGTTCTTC
CASSQVPRRSYNEQFF
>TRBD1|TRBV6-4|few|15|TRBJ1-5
TGTGCCAGCAGTGACCGGGACAGGAGGTATCAGCCCCAGCATTTT
CASSDRDRRYQPQHF
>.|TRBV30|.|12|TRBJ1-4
TGTGCACGGAGTTACGGGACAGAAAAACTGTTTTTT
CARSYGTEKLFF
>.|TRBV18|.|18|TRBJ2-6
TGTGCCAGCTCACCTCTGGGGACTGCCTTCTCTGGGGCCAACGTCCTGACTTTC
CASSPLGTAFSGANVLTF
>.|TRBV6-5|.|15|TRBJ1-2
TGTGCCAGTACTAGGGTGGGTCCCGATAACTATGGCTACACCTTC
CASTRVGPDNYGYTF
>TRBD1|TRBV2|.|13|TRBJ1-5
TGTGCCAGTACAGGGGGCATCAATCAGCCCCAGCATTTT
CASTGGINQPQHF
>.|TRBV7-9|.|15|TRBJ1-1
TGTGCCAGCAGCCCCGGGGGGGGAATGAACACTGAAGCTTTCTTT
CASSPGGGMNTEAFF
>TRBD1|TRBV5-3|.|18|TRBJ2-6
TGTGCCAGAAGCGCAGCGGGACAGGGGCCCTCTGGGGCCAACGTCCTGACTTTC
CARSAAGQGPSGANVLTF
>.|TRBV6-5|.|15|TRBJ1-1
TGTGCCAGCAGTTACTCGCGGGGGGCCCACACTGAAGCTTTCTTT
CASSYSRGAHTEAFF
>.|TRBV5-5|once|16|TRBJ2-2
TGTGCCAGCAGCCTTGGGTTCGCGGGATACACCGGGGAGCTGTTTTTT
CASSLGFAGYTGELFF
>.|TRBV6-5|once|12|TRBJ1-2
TGTGCCACCCAATCAGACAGCCTGGGCTACACCTTC
CATQSDSLGYTF
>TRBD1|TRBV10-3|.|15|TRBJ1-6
TGTGCCATCAGTAGGGGACAGGGACGTATTTCACCCCTCCACTTT
CAISRGQGRISPLHF
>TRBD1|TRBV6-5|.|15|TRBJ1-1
TGTGCCAGCAGTACCGACAGGGAAATGAACACTGAAGCTTTCTTT
CASSTDREMNTEAFF
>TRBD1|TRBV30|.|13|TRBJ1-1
TGTGCCTGGGGACAGGGGGCATGGACTGAAGCTTTCTTT
CAWGQGAWTEAFF
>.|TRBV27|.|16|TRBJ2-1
TGTGCCAGCAGTGGACAACAGGTTTTCTCCTACAATGAGCAGTTCTTC
CASSGQQVFSYNEQFF
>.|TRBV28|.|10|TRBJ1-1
TGTGCCAGCAGTTCGGTTGAAGCTTTCTTT
CASSSVEAFF
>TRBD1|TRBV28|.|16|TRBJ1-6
TGTGCCAGCAGCCTCCCCCCGGGACAGGGAAATTCACCCCTCCACTTT
CASSLPPGQGNSPLHF
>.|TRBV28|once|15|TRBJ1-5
TGTGCCAGCAGTTTAAGCCCCGCGGCGGCCCAGCCCCAGCATTTT
CASSLSPAAAQPQHF
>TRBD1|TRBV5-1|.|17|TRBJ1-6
TGCGCCAGCAGCTTAGTACCCCCGGGACAGGGAAATTCACCCCTCCACTTT
CASSLVPPGQGNSPLHF
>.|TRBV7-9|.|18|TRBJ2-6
TGTGCCAGCAGCCAACGAGGGCAGGGGCCCTCTGGGGCCAACGTCCTGACTTTC
CASSQRGQGPSGANVLTF
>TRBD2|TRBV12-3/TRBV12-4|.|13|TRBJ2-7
TGTGCCAGCAGTTTCGTCCTAGCGGGTGAGCAGTACTTC
CASSFVLAGEQYF
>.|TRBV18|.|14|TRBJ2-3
TGTGCCAGCTCACCACGGGAGGAACTGGATACGCAGTATTTT
CASSPREELDTQYF
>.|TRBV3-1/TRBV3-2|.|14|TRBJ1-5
TGTGCCAGCAGCCAGAACAGGGGCAATCAGCCCCAGCATTTT
CASSQNRGNQPQHF
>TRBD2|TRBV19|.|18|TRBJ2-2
TGTGCCAGTGCCCGGACACCGTCGGGACTAGCGAACACCGGGGAGCTGTTTTTT
CASARTPSGLANTGELFF
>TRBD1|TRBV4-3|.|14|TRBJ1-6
TGCGCCAGCAGCCAAACGGACAGGGATTCACCCCTCCACTTT
CASSQTDRDSPLHF
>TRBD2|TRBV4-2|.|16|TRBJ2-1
TGTGCCAGCAGCCTCCGACTAGCGGGAGACCACAATGAGCAGTTCTTC
CASSLRLAGDHNEQFF
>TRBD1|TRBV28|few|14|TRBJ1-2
TGTGCCAGCACCACGCCCGGGACAGCCTATGGCTACACCTTC
CASTTPGTAYGYTF
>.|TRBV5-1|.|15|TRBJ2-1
TGCGCCAGCAGCCCTAGCATTGCGGCAACCAATGAGCAGTTCTTC
CASSPSIAATNEQFF
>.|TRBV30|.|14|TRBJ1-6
TGTGCCTGGAGTCAGGACACGAATAATTCACCCCTCCACTTT
CAWSQDTNNSPLHF